This T cell receptor beta chain is from a study of cytomegalovirus exposure and HLA in healthy donors. About this clone itself: What it binds is not known.

PCR primers comprised 60 Vbeta and 13 Jbeta primers. Some clones are missing from TCRdb's copy, which holds only in-frame ones; the method was immunoSEQ multiplex PCR. The sample carries 100,000 to 150,000 clones, 81% recorded once. Overall study findings and caveats: No immune exposure information besides CMV serostatus was available. What a later analysis showed was that several of the most significant clusters appeared linked to common viral pathogens.

The material sequenced was PBMCs. This TCR came from a man between 18 and 35 years old in good health and CMV-seronegative.

The CDR3 reads CASTINRDQPQHF. CDR3 nucleotides: TGTGCCAGCACCATCAACCGGGATCAGCCCCAGCATTTT. The chain has TRBV7-9 and TRBJ1-5, with D unclear. Germline CDR1 reads SEHNR; CDR2 reads FQNEAQ (reference sequence). Trimming took off 7 bases at V and 5 bases at J, with 12 bases between the two ends. The CDR3 runs 13 residues.